These 23 T cell receptor beta chains share one sample of origin, sequenced in a study of shared clonotypes between healthy human individuals. Here immunoSEQ multiplex PCR was the method, and the copy in TCRdb shows in-frame clones only, minus some. Of around 700,000 clones in the sample, around 72% were seen once. The sample was memory CD4+ T cells sorted from blood. Subset defined: CD45RA-negative fraction. Receptors originate from a woman aged 30 to 39 in good health.

The V and J genes are TRBV6-1 and TRBJ2-3, with TRBD1 as a possible D gene (5 bases). The CDR3 consists of 12 residues. The ends were cut back, 6 bases at V and 4 bases at J, with 8 bases in the middle. Germline assignment: CDR1 MNHNS and CDR2 SASEGT. CDR3 DNA sequence: TGTGCCAGCAGAGCAGGGCCAGATACGCAGTATTTT. Translating it yields CASRAGPDTQYF.

By share, this clone counts as medium-sized. The chain uses TRBV5-1 and TRBJ2-2; TRBD1 might be the D (6 bases). The CDR3 is made up of 14 amino acids. The germline V and J ends were trimmed by 2 bases and 6 bases, with 11 bases remaining between them. The V gene's germline CDR1 is SGHRS and CDR2 YFSETQ. The CDR3 loop is CASSFQGSPGELFF. DNA of the CDR3: TGCGCCAGCAGCTTCCAGGGGTCCCCCGGGGAGCTGTTTTTT.

This chain connects TRBV28 to TRBJ1-1; unclear D gene. CDR1 and CDR2 (germline): MDHEN, SYDVKM. Trimming cost V 6 bases and J 5 bases, with 13 bases left between them. The CDR3 has 13 amino acids. Here the CDR3 reads CASSSNERTEAFF. The DNA of the CDR3 is TGTGCCAGCAGCTCCAATGAAAGGACTGAAGCTTTCTTT.

Details on this clone: This CDR3 is also generated by other DNA sequences in the sample. CDR3: CASSLDGSNQPQHF. The DNA for the CDR3 is TGCGCCAGCAGCTTGGATGGTAGCAATCAGCCCCAGCATTTT. The chain links TRBV5-1 to TRBJ1-5; D is unresolved. V shed 0 bases and J shed 0 bases, with 4 bases lying between them. The CDR3 extends over 14 amino acids. CDR1 and CDR2 from the germline V gene are SGHRS and YFSETQ.

This clone was detected once. V usage is TRBV6-4 and J usage is TRBJ2-1, with D maybe TRBD2 (6 bases). V was clipped by 4 bases and J by 10 bases, with 14 bases between them. Germline V CDR1 and CDR2: MRHNA, SNTAGT. This CDR3 contains 13 residues. The CDR3 coding sequence is TGTGCCAGCAGTGTGGAGTCGGGGAGGGAGCAGTTCTTC. Protein product: CASSVESGREQFF.

The rearrangement links TRBV15 to TRBJ2-1; TRBD2 might be the D (6 bases). The CDR3 is 13 residues long. With 4 bases removed from V and 8 bases from J, the gap between germline ends came to 12 bases. The germline gives CDR1 LNHNV, CDR2 YYDKDF (reference sequence). This CDR3 is CATSKTSKDEQFF. CDR3 coding DNA: TGTGCCACCAGCAAAACTAGCAAAGATGAGCAGTTCTTC.

This clone showed up just once. The chain carries TRBV9 and TRBJ2-5, with 9 bases that match TRBD2. V trimming: 4 bases; J trimming: 4 bases; junction bases outside the gene matches: 8. CDR1 is SGDLS, CDR2 YYNGEE, per germline. CDR3 length equals 15 residues. The CDR3 is CASSRASGTIETQYF. In DNA, the CDR3 is TGTGCCAGCAGCCGGGCTAGCGGGACTATAGAGACCCAGTACTTC.

A few counts support this clone. The V call is TRBV20-1, the J call TRBJ2-5; D ambiguous. The J call may be wrong; the DNA end is better matched by TRBJ2-7. The CDR3 runs to 11 residues. Per the germline V gene, CDR1 is DFQATT and CDR2 is SNEGSKA (reference sequence). CDR3 sequence reads: CSAHEHREQYF. The CDR3 DNA follows: TGCAGTGCTCATGAGCACCGCGAGCAGTACTTC.

This clone was detected a few times. The rearrangement links TRBV7-2 to TRBJ2-1, with a weak D call TRBD1 (6 bases). This CDR3 contains 15 residues. Germline assignment: CDR1 SGHTA and CDR2 FQGNSA. The ends were cut back, 5 bases at V and 2 bases at J, with 13 bases in the middle. The CDR3 region has the DNA TGTGCCAGCAGCCCCCAACGGGACACCTACAATGAGCAGTTCTTC. Encoded protein: CASSPQRDTYNEQFF.

The V and J genes are TRBV19 and TRBJ1-1; the match to TRBD1 covers 7 bases. V dropped 4 bases and J dropped 7; count of bases not matched to a gene: 6. The CDR3 totals 13 residues. Germline loops: CDR1 LNHDA, CDR2 SQIVND (reference sequence). The CDR3: CASSTGYRGEAFF. The CDR3 DNA reads TGTGCCAGTAGTACCGGGTACAGGGGTGAAGCTTTCTTT.

This clone was counted between two and nine times. V usage is TRBV7-9 and J usage is TRBJ2-7; D is undetermined. V lost 4 bases and J lost 0, with 7 bases in between. Germline CDR1 reads SEHNR; CDR2 reads FQNEAQ (reference sequence). The CDR3 has 13 amino acids. The CDR3 loop is CASSSDVSYEQYF. The CDR3 DNA sequence: TGTGCCAGCAGCTCCGACGTCTCCTACGAGCAGTACTTC.

This clone appeared a single time. A far larger clone is off by one base, so a read error is likely. This chain connects TRBV19 to TRBJ1-5, with a tentative D call TRBD1 (5 bases). Germline CDR1 LNHDA, CDR2 SQIVND (reference sequence). This CDR3 is 14 amino acids long. For the CDR3, the DNA is TGTGTCAGTAATATCCCAGGGAGCAATCAGCCCCAGCATTTT. Protein product: CVSNIPGSNQPQHF. Filled out from reference TRBV19 and TRBJ1-5, the complete variable domain reads DGGITQSPKYLFRKEGQNVTLSCEQNLNHDAMYWYRQDPGQGLRLIYYSQIVNDFQKGDIAEGYSVSREKKESFPLTVTSAQKNPTAFYLCVSNIPGSNQPQHFGDGTRLSIL.

This clone came up once. The chain joins TRBV7-8 to TRBJ1-3, with D unclear. Trimming cost V 5 bases and J 0 bases, with 11 bases left between them. Germline CDR1 SGHVS, CDR2 FQNEAQ. This CDR3 spans 15 amino acids. CDR3 sequence (DNA): TGTGCCAGCAGCCCTACATATAGCTCTGGAAACACCATATATTTT. Protein product: CASSPTYSSGNTIYF.

The chain joins TRBV14 to TRBJ1-1, with D uncertain. Trimming pared 4 bases from V and 3 bases from J, leaving 12 bases between. Looked up from germline, CDR1 is SGHDN and CDR2 is FVKESK. The CDR3 spans 14 residues. CDR3 in amino acids: CASSPYSGYTEAFF. The CDR3 DNA reads as TGTGCCAGCAGCCCTTATTCGGGTTACACTGAAGCTTTCTTT.

V gene TRBV30 combines with J gene TRBJ2-1, with 7 bases matching TRBD2. V shed 0 bases, J shed 3 bases, and the junction held 5 bases outside the gene matches. CDR3 length: 15 residues. Germline V lookup: CDR1 GTSNPN, CDR2 SVGIG (reference sequence). CDR3 residues: CAWSVQAGFYNEQFF. The CDR3, as DNA: TGTGCCTGGAGTGTACAAGCGGGATTCTACAATGAGCAGTTCTTC.

The V call is TRBV6-5, the J call TRBJ1-5; D remains ambiguous. The CDR3 has 13 residues. CDR1 MNHEY and CDR2 SVGAGI come from the germline V gene. Trimming pared 6 bases from V and 7 bases from J, leaving 13 bases between. This chain's CDR3 is CASSPRKGQPQHF. CDR3 nucleotides: TGTGCCAGCAGCCCCCGAAAGGGACAGCCCCAGCATTTT.

The J gene is TRBJ1-6, the V gene TRBV2, with D tentatively TRBD1 (6 bases). The CDR3 has 15 amino acids. V was shortened by 4 bases and J by 7 bases, with 14 bases between the two germline ends. In germline, CDR1 is SNHLY, CDR2 FYNNEI. The CDR3 DNA is TGTGCCAGCAGTGGGCACGGGGGCGTAAATTCACCCCTCCACTTT. Translated: CASSGHGGVNSPLHF.

This clone was observed at least ten times. This sequence joins TRBV11-2 and TRBJ2-2; D possibly corresponds to TRBD1 (5 bases). The CDR3 loop spans 14 amino acids. V was cut by 3 bases and J by 6 bases, with 11 bases left in between. The germline CDR1 and CDR2 sequences are SGHAT and FQNNGV. This CDR3 is CASSLDKVAGELFF. The CDR3, as DNA: TGTGCCAGCAGCTTGGACAAGGTCGCCGGGGAGCTGTTTTTT.

The chain is built from TRBV2 and TRBJ2-7; 7 nucleotides agree with TRBD2. Looked up from germline, CDR1 is SNHLY and CDR2 is FYNNEI. V lost 10 bases and J lost 3; bases outside the gene matches: 12. This CDR3 is 14 amino acids long. The CDR3 bases are TGTGCCACCCGCCCTAGCGGAGGCATCTACGAGCAGTACTTC. This sequence encodes CATRPSGGIYEQYF.

The chain employs TRBV7-9 and TRBJ2-5; 8 positions match TRBD1. The CDR3 runs to 14 residues. The trim removed 5 bases at V and 2 bases at J, leaving 4 bases unmatched. In germline, CDR1 is SEHNR, CDR2 FQNEAQ (reference sequence). The CDR3 bases are TGTGCCAGCAGCCCGGGACAGGCACAAGAGACCCAGTACTTC. It specifies CASSPGQAQETQYF.

The chain is built from TRBV30 and TRBJ2-3; D gene ambiguous. CDR3 length: 15 residues. Germline CDR1 and CDR2: GTSNPN and SVGIG (reference sequence). V lost 1 base, J lost 0 bases, and 11 bases lay in between. The CDR3 nucleotides are TGTGCCTGGAGTGCATCCGCCGCTAGCACAGATACGCAGTATTTT. Amino acid sequence: CAWSASAASTDTQYF.

The CDR3 bases are TGTGCCAGTACACCGGGACACCCAAACACCGGGGAGCTGTTTTTT. It specifies CASTPGHPNTGELFF. The chain couples TRBV19 to TRBJ2-2; weak D call: TRBD1 (6 bases). CDR1 is LNHDA, CDR2 SQIVND, per germline (reference sequence). V lost 7 bases and J 2 bases, leaving 14 bases between the germline ends. CDR3 length: 15 amino acids.

The chain has TRBV2 and TRBJ1-1, with TRBD1 identical over 9 bases. V shed 11 bases, J shed 3 bases, and the junction held 7 bases outside the gene matches. From germline, CDR1 is SNHLY and CDR2 FYNNEI. This CDR3 spans 13 amino acids. CDR3 coding DNA: TGTGCCCAGAGAAGGACAGGGGACACTGAAGCTTTCTTT. Encoded protein: CAQRRTGDTEAFF.